This T cell receptor beta chain was documented in a study of blood T cell repertoires in COVID-19. Between the trimmed V and J ends, which lost 5 bases and 3 bases, there was a span of 12 bases. Germline CDR1 LNHDA, CDR2 SQIVND (reference sequence). There are 14 residues in the CDR3. While infection was still active, Seattle patients were enrolled and then followed longitudinally. Original processing methods: Amplification from reference gene primers served as the basis for estimated nucleated cell counts. The assay was immunoSEQ multiplex PCR, and TCRdb's table has in-frame clones only and misses some. Clone size and the V and J calls come from that table; the DNA yielded D and trimming. Here the sample spans about 280,000 clones, less than 90% being singletons.

The chain employs TRBV19 and TRBJ2-3; no clear D. The source of this sequence is a woman in her 70s with COVID-19, enrolled during active disease. The source material was peripheral blood. CDR3 in DNA: TGTGCCAGTAGTTCCAATGCCGGGACAGATACGCAGTATTTT. It specifies CASSSNAGTDTQYF.